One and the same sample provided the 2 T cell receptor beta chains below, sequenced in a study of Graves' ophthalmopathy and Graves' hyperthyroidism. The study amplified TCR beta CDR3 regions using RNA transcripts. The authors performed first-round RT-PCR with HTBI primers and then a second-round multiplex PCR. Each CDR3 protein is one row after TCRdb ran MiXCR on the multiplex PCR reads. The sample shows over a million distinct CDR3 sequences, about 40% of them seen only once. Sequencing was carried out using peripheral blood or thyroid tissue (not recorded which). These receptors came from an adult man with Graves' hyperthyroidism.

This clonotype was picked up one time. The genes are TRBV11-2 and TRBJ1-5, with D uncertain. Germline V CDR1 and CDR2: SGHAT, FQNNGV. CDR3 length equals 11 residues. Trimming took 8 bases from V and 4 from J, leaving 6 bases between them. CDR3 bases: TGTGCCAGCCACCGTAATCAGCCCCAGCATTTT. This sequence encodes CASHRNQPQHF.

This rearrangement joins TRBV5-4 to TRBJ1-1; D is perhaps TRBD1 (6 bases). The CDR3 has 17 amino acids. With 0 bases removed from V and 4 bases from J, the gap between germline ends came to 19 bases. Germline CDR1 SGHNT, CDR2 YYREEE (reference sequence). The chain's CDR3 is CASSLGGAGSQTTEAFF. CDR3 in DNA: TGTGCCAGCAGCTTGGGGGGGGCAGGGAGTCAAACCACTGAAGCTTTCTTT.